A selection of T cell receptor beta chains follows, all from one sample in a study of cytomegalovirus exposure and HLA in healthy donors. Here immunoSEQ multiplex PCR was the method, and the copy in TCRdb shows in-frame clones only, minus some. The sample consists of 100,000 to 150,000 clones, approximately 82% of them appearing once. Sample: PBMCs. Source of these receptors: a female donor in good health and CMV-seronegative. Each CDR3 is given with its conserved first and last residue. A D gene is named only where the DNA matches it firmly. Clone size, where shown, is once, few, many, or a class for clones that have expanded.

clone size | J gene | V gene | D gene | CDR3 protein | CDR3 DNA
NA | TRBJ2-1 | TRBV28 | NA | CASISSYNEQFF | TGTGCCAGCATCAGCTCCTACAATGAGCAGTTCTTC
NA | TRBJ2-1 | TRBV2 | TRBD2 | CASSPGLAGYNEQFF | TGTGCCAGCAGTCCAGGACTAGCGGGGTACAATGAGCAGTTCTTC
NA | TRBJ2-1 | TRBV13 | TRBD2 | CASSLTSGRSYNEQFF | TGTGCCAGCAGCTTAACTAGCGGGAGATCCTACAATGAGCAGTTCTTC
NA | TRBJ1-5 | TRBV4-2 | TRBD1 | CASSHGDRELKPQHF | TGTGCCAGCAGCCATGGGGACAGGGAGCTTAAGCCCCAGCATTTT
NA | TRBJ2-7 | TRBV28 | TRBD2 | CASSFPRTRGEQYF | TGTGCCAGCAGTTTTCCTCGGACTAGAGGCGAGCAGTACTTC
NA | TRBJ1-3 | TRBV28 | NA | CASSLRVVSGNTIYF | TGTGCCAGCAGCCTACGGGTCGTCTCTGGAAACACCATATATTTT
NA | TRBJ2-1 | TRBV7-2 | NA | CASSSLPGTPYNEQFF | TGTGCCAGCAGTTCACTCCCCGGGACTCCGTACAATGAGCAGTTCTTC
NA | TRBJ1-4 | TRBV7-9 | TRBD1 | CASSVDRGNEKLFF | TGTGCCAGCAGCGTGGACAGGGGTAATGAAAAACTGTTTTTT
NA | TRBJ2-1 | TRBV11-2 | NA | CASSYAPTYNEQFF | TGTGCCAGCAGCTACGCCCCTACCTACAATGAGCAGTTCTTC
NA | TRBJ2-1 | TRBV7-9 | NA | CASKEDRQQFF | TGTGCCAGCAAGGAAGACAGACAGCAGTTCTTC
NA | TRBJ2-4 | TRBV28 | TRBD2 | CASSGRAKNIQYF | TGTGCCAGCAGCGGGAGGGCCAAAAACATTCAGTACTTC
NA | TRBJ2-7 | TRBV5-5 | NA | CASNTGISYEQYF | TGTGCCAGCAATACCGGGATCTCCTACGAGCAGTACTTC
NA | TRBJ1-5 | TRBV5-1 | NA | CASRSDSNQPQHF | TGCGCCAGCAGAAGCGATAGCAATCAGCCCCAGCATTTT
NA | TRBJ1-5 | TRBV18 | TRBD1 | CASSFGTGNQPQHF | TGTGCCAGCTCATTCGGGACAGGGAATCAGCCCCAGCATTTT
NA | TRBJ2-1 | TRBV9 | NA | CASSLSGLSSYNEQFF | TGTGCCAGCAGCTTATCAGGCCTCAGCTCCTACAATGAGCAGTTCTTC
NA | TRBJ2-2 | TRBV7-6 | NA | CASSLVQSTGELFF | TGTGCCAGCAGCTTAGTACAGTCTACCGGGGAGCTGTTTTTT
NA | TRBJ1-2 | TRBV4-3 | NA | CASSQEGWSDGYTF | TGCGCCAGCAGCCAAGAGGGTTGGAGCGATGGCTACACCTTC
NA | TRBJ2-5 | TRBV6-1 | TRBD2 | CASSEGFSGGLETQYF | TGTGCCAGCAGTGAAGGTTTTAGCGGGGGGTTGGAGACCCAGTACTTC
NA | TRBJ1-2 | TRBV2 | NA | CASSGQINYGYTF | TGTGCCAGCAGTGGACAGATTAACTATGGCTACACCTTC
NA | TRBJ1-4 | TRBV4-3 | NA | CASSRVLWRPNEKLFF | TGCGCCAGCAGCCGGGTCCTATGGAGGCCTAATGAAAAACTGTTTTTT
NA | TRBJ2-5 | TRBV30 | NA | CAWSGTRKTQYF | TGTGCCTGGAGCGGTACTAGAAAGACCCAGTACTTC
few | TRBJ2-7 | TRBV13 | NA | CASSFRGLLYEQYF | TGTGCCAGCAGCTTCAGGGGCCTCCTCTACGAGCAGTACTTC
NA | TRBJ2-3 | TRBV5-1 | TRBD2 | CASSLMASGSTDTQYF | TGCGCCAGCAGCTTGATGGCTAGCGGTAGCACAGATACGCAGTATTTT
NA | TRBJ1-1 | TRBV7-9 | NA | CASSLNEGGPTEAFF | TGTGCCAGCAGCTTAAACGAGGGAGGACCCACTGAAGCTTTCTTT
NA | TRBJ2-1 | TRBV6-5 | TRBD2 | CASSRTSSAEFF | TGTGCCAGCAGTCGGACTAGCTCGGCCGAGTTCTTC
NA | TRBJ2-7 | TRBV28 | NA | CASSETGSSYEQYF | TGTGCCAGCAGTGAGACAGGAAGCTCCTACGAGCAGTACTTC
NA | TRBJ2-5 | TRBV30 | TRBD2 | CAWSGPLAGGERETQYF | TGTGCCTGGAGTGGCCCCCTTGCGGGAGGTGAGAGAGAGACCCAGTACTTC